Following are 28 T cell receptor beta chains from one sample sequenced in a study of blood T cells in healthy people across ages (dated by TCRdb to 2015 to 2017). The library came from 5' RACE. Sequencing used an Illumina HiSeq 2500. The second PCR ran for roughly 7 to 11 cycles and used a J-beta primer mix along with a sample-barcoded 5' primer. TCRdb trimmed public reads at Q25 via fastp, called clones via MiXCR and kept in-frame beta chains. All rows with the same CDR3 protein become a single entry with the most common DNA and genes. This sample lists 550,000 to 800,000 distinct CDR3 sequences; around 32% were detected once. The ten largest account for 15% of the sample. Sequencing input: blood. These receptors came from a woman older than 75 in good health. Donor details come from another sample of the same person, matched by shared clones.

The gene calls are TRBV5-1 and TRBJ1-1, with D unclear. Trimming removed 3 bases at V and 4 bases at J, with 13 bases between. CDR3 length: 14 residues. Germline V gene lookup returns CDR1 SGHRS and CDR2 YFSETQ. CDR3 DNA: TGCGCCAGCAGCTCAGGCCCCGGTCTCACTGAAGCTTTCTTT. It is translated as CASSSGPGLTEAFF.

Many counts were recorded for this clonotype. This rearrangement joins TRBV5-1 to TRBJ1-2; 8 bases are shared with TRBD1. CDR1 is SGHRS and CDR2 is YFSETQ in the germline V gene. CDR3 length equals 13 residues. V lost 3 bases, J lost 10 bases, and 8 bases stayed unmatched. The CDR3 reads CASSSEGQDPYTF. CDR3 nucleotides: TGCGCCAGCAGCTCTGAGGGACAGGACCCCTACACCTTC.

The rearrangement links TRBV30 to TRBJ1-1, with unresolved D. This CDR3 is 11 amino acids long. The germline gives CDR1 GTSNPN, CDR2 SVGIG (reference sequence). V shed 0 bases and J shed 11 bases, with 10 bases lying between them. The DNA of the CDR3 is TGTGCCTGGAGTGTAAGGGAGATCGCTTTCTTT. This sequence encodes CAWSVREIAFF.

This chain links TRBV7-6 with TRBJ2-5; D is unresolved. The germline V gene encodes CDR1 SGHVS and CDR2 FNYEAQ. The CDR3 runs to 15 residues. The germline V and J ends were trimmed by 1 base and 5 bases, with 14 bases remaining between them. CDR3 region: CASSLVSVPRETQYF. In nucleotides, the CDR3 is TGTGCCAGCAGCTTAGTCTCCGTACCCCGGGAGACCCAGTACTTC.

This clonotype was counted only a few times. The rearrangement links TRBV5-1 to TRBJ1-1; D uncertain. Trimming took off 3 bases at V and 5 bases at J, with 20 bases between the two ends. CDR3 length: 16 amino acids. Germline values: CDR1 SGHRS, CDR2 YFSETQ. This CDR3 is CASSYGGRPGGTEAFF. CDR3 bases: TGCGCCAGCAGCTACGGAGGCAGGCCCGGCGGGACTGAAGCTTTCTTT.

This clonotype showed up just a few times. The gene calls are TRBV3-1 and TRBJ2-2, with 9 bases that match TRBD1. Unmatched junction bases numbered 9, after V lost 0 bases and J lost 4 bases. The CDR3 is made up of 18 amino acids. CDR1 and CDR2 from the germline V gene are LGHDT and YNNKEL (reference sequence). In nucleotides, the CDR3 is TGTGCCAGCAGCCAAGAAACCTGGGGGACAGGGATCACCGGGGAGCTGTTTTTT. Amino acids: CASSQETWGTGITGELFF.

This clonotype was seen repeatedly, ten times or more. J is TRBJ2-1 and V is TRBV2; D possibly uses TRBD1 or TRBD2 (5 bases each). Germline V gene sequence: CDR1 SNHLY, CDR2 FYNNEI. V shed 3 bases and J shed 4 bases, with 10 bases lying between them. This CDR3 is built from 14 residues. The CDR3 DNA sequence: TGTGCCAGCAGTGATACAGGAGGTTACAATGAGCAGTTCTTC. This encodes CASSDTGGYNEQFF.

V and J are TRBV27 and TRBJ2-1; either TRBD1 or TRBD2 may fit D (6 bases each). This CDR3 is built from 14 residues. Germline lookup yields CDR1 MNHEY and CDR2 SMNVEV (reference sequence). V was trimmed by 6 bases and J by 8 bases, leaving 17 bases between them. CDR3 bases: TGTGCCAGCAGCCAGGCTTGGGGGGCCGATGAGCAGTTCTTC. Amino acid sequence: CASSQAWGADEQFF.

This clonotype showed up just a few times. V usage is TRBV5-4 and J usage is TRBJ1-4; possible D gene TRBD1, 5 bases. The V end lost 4 bases, the J end lost 7 bases, and 11 bases lay between the germline ends. Germline values: CDR1 SGHNT, CDR2 YYREEE (reference sequence). This CDR3 is 13 amino acids long. The CDR3 region has the DNA TGTGCCAGCAGCCTAAGTAGGGGTGAAAAACTGTTTTTT. Translation: CASSLSRGEKLFF.

This clonotype has only one observation. A much larger clone differs by one base, so this may be a read error. The CDR3 is CASSQDRGQAREQYF. Written as DNA, the CDR3 is TGCGCCAGCAGCCAAGATCGCGGACAGGCCCGCGAGCAGTACTTC. The chain joins TRBV4-1 to TRBJ2-5, with TRBD1 matching 7 bases. The better agreement between TRBJ2-7 and the DNA end casts doubt on the J call. Germline loops: CDR1 MGHRA, CDR2 YSYEKL. The CDR3 runs 15 residues.

The chain recombines TRBV3-1 with TRBJ1-4; D unclear. Germline V CDR1 and CDR2: LGHDT, YNNKEL (reference sequence). This CDR3 spans 15 amino acids. Trimming took 0 bases from V and 7 from J, leaving 12 bases between them. CDR3 nucleotides: TGTGCCAGCAGCCAAGAGGGCAGGCTCCGTGAAAAACTGTTTTTT. It encodes CASSQEGRLREKLFF. The whole variable domain, filled in from reference TRBV3-1 and TRBJ1-4, reads DTAVSQTPKYLVTQMGNDKSIKCEQNLGHDTMYWYKQDSKKFLKIMFSYNNKELIINETVPNRFSPKSPDKAHLNLHINSLELGDSAVYFCASSQEGRLREKLFFGSGTQLSVL.

This clonotype was seen more than once but under ten times. A much larger clone differs from this one at a single base, so this may be a read error. The chain is built from TRBV27 and TRBJ2-1; D unclear. Gene TRBJ2-7 matches the end of the DNA better, so the J call may be wrong. Germline V lookup: CDR1 MNHEY, CDR2 SMNVEV (reference sequence). The length of the CDR3 is 12 residues. The CDR3 DNA sequence: TGTGCCAGCAGTTTTGAACCCCATGAGCAGTACTTC. Its protein is CASSFEPHEQYF.

Many counts were recorded for this clonotype. The chain couples TRBV7-9 to TRBJ2-5; 8 positions agree with TRBD1. The CDR3 runs 15 residues. Germline V lookup: CDR1 SEHNR, CDR2 FQNEAQ (reference sequence). With V trimmed by 3 bases and J by 4 bases, 7 bases remained unmatched. The CDR3 DNA reads TGTGCCAGCAGCTTCGAATGGACAGGGCGAGAGACCCAGTACTTC. Residues: CASSFEWTGRETQYF.

This clonotype was seen repeatedly, ten times or more. In DNA form, the CDR3 reads TGCGCCAGCAGCCAAGGACAGGGCCCTAGCAATCAGCCCCAGCATTTT. Translation gives CASSQGQGPSNQPQHF. The chain carries TRBV4-1 and TRBJ1-5; the match to TRBD1 covers 7 bases. The V segment lost 1 base and the J segment 0 bases; nucleotides outside the gene matches: 3. The CDR3 totals 16 residues. Germline V gene lookup returns CDR1 MGHRA and CDR2 YSYEKL.

V is TRBV2 and J is TRBJ1-2; TRBD1 aligns across 7 bases. In germline, CDR1 is SNHLY, CDR2 FYNNEI. This CDR3 region has 15 residues. V dropped 6 bases and J dropped 4; count of bases not matched to a gene: 11. This CDR3 reads CASRADRAQVYGYTF. The CDR3 DNA is TGTGCCAGCAGGGCAGACAGGGCGCAAGTCTATGGCTACACCTTC. Drawing the rest from reference TRBV2 and TRBJ1-2, the complete variable domain is EPEVTQTPSHQVTQMGQEVILRCVPISNHLYFYWYRQILGQKVEFLVSFYNNEISEKSEIFDDQFSVERPDGSNFTLKIRSTKLEDSAMYFCASRADRAQVYGYTFGSGTRLTVV.

About this clonotype itself: The conserved closing phenylalanine or tryptophan is absent in this CDR3, likely reflecting a read error. The DNA is left out, because the CDR3 cannot be placed on it with certainty; the CDR3 is given as TCRdb lists it. The rearrangement uses TRBV12-3 or TRBV12-4 and TRBJ2-3. The length of the CDR3 is 13 amino acids, counting both ends. CDR3 loop: CASSLVGTDAEYS.

This clonotype has a count of ten or more. V and J are TRBV5-5 and TRBJ1-2; the D is unclear. The germline V gene has CDR1 SGHKS and CDR2 YYEKEE (reference sequence). With 1 base removed from V and 0 bases from J, the gap between germline ends came to 13 bases. The CDR3 loop spans 16 amino acids. CDR3 loop: CASSLYSHRTNYGYTF. The CDR3 DNA reads as TGTGCCAGCAGCTTGTACTCGCATCGGACTAACTATGGCTACACCTTC.

This clonotype showed up many times. This rearrangement joins TRBV5-6 to TRBJ2-5; 7 positions agree with TRBD2. CDR3 length: 14 amino acids. Germline CDR1 SGHDT, CDR2 YYEEEE. With V trimmed by 1 base and J by 5 bases, 5 bases remained unmatched. The CDR3 DNA follows: TGTGCCAGCAGCTTGAGGCAGGGAGGGGAGACCCAGTACTTC. Translating it yields CASSLRQGGETQYF.

In this sample, this clonotype turned up many times. The chain recombines TRBV20-1 with TRBJ2-3; D gene ambiguous. V was pared by 3 bases and J by 5 bases, with 12 bases between. Germline V gene sequence: CDR1 DFQATT, CDR2 SNEGSKA (reference sequence). CDR3 length equals 13 residues. The CDR3 sequence is CSARFRAEDTQYF. As DNA, the CDR3 is TGCAGTGCTAGGTTCCGGGCCGAAGATACGCAGTATTTT.

This sequence joins TRBV7-2 and TRBJ2-7; 7 nucleotides agree with TRBD1. The CDR3 totals 13 residues. Losses at the gene ends were 4 bases for V and 4 bases for J; bases not matched to a gene: 4. Germline CDR1 reads SGHTA; CDR2 reads FQGNSA. The CDR3 DNA reads TGTGCCAGCAGCTCACAACAGGGGTACGAGCAGTACTTC. Protein: CASSSQQGYEQYF.

This clonotype was seen at least ten times. The chain couples TRBV10-3 to TRBJ2-3; possibly TRBD1 for D (5 bases). This CDR3 region has 14 residues. Deletions cut 0 bases from V and 3 bases from J, with 7 bases between. The V gene's germline CDR1 is ENHRY and CDR2 SYGVKD. The CDR3 region is CAISESGHTDTQYF. The CDR3 DNA follows: TGTGCCATCAGTGAGTCGGGGCATACAGATACGCAGTATTTT.

This clonotype has at least ten counts. The chain recombines TRBV19 with TRBJ2-5; 10 bases match TRBD2. With 5 bases clipped from V and 0 bases from J, the junction kept 6 bases outside the gene matches. This CDR3 contains 16 residues. CDR1 is LNHDA and CDR2 is SQIVND in the germline V gene (reference sequence). The CDR3 DNA follows: TGTGCCAGTAGTCCCAGGAGCGGGGGGGACCAAGAGACCCAGTACTTC. Amino acid sequence: CASSPRSGGDQETQYF.

Points on this clonotype: Being one base from a much bigger clone, this may be a read error. CDR3 sequence (DNA): TGTGCCGGCAGGTTACAGGGTGGCCTAGACTATGGCTACACCTTC. It specifies CAGRLQGGLDYGYTF. J is TRBJ1-2 and V is TRBV5-5, with D possibly TRBD1 on 6 matching bases. Looked up from germline, CDR1 is SGHKS and CDR2 is YYEKEE (reference sequence). The CDR3 covers 15 residues.

This clonotype was seen repeatedly, ten times or more. The chain uses TRBV20-1 and TRBJ2-5; D not certain. The CDR3 is made up of 13 amino acids. Trimming pared 0 bases from V and 0 bases from J, leaving 5 bases between. Per germline, CDR1 DFQATT and CDR2 SNEGSKA (reference sequence). The DNA of the CDR3 is TGCAGTGCTAGAGATCCAAACCAAGAGACCCAGTACTTC. Protein product: CSARDPNQETQYF.

This chain joins TRBV29-1 and TRBJ1-1, with 7 bases fitting TRBD1. The ends lost 3 bases at V and 0 bases at J; junction bases unmatched: 7. The CDR3 consists of 15 residues. CDR1 and CDR2 (germline): SQVTM, ANQGSEA. The chain's CDR3 is CSVDTTGLMNTEAFF. The CDR3 region has the DNA TGCAGCGTTGACACGACAGGGCTCATGAACACTGAAGCTTTCTTT.

This clonotype was detected many times. The genes are TRBV4-3 and TRBJ2-3, with D unclear. V dropped 0 bases and J dropped 6 bases, with 13 bases sitting between them. The CDR3 totals 15 residues. CDR1 and CDR2 from the germline V gene are LGHNA and YSLEER. In DNA, the CDR3 is TGCGCCAGCAGCCAAGATTCGGGTGGGCGGGATACGCAGTATTTT. Translation gives CASSQDSGGRDTQYF.

At least ten counts were recorded for this clonotype. The J gene is TRBJ2-7, the V gene TRBV29-1; D may be TRBD1 (6 bases). The CDR3 consists of 11 residues. Looked up from germline, CDR1 is SQVTM and CDR2 is ANQGSEA. The V and J ends lost 6 bases and 2 bases respectively, with 8 bases between them. CDR3 coding DNA: TGCAGCGTCAGGACAGCCTACGAGCAGTACTTC. Translating gives CSVRTAYEQYF.

This clonotype has ten or more counts. V gene TRBV24-1 combines with J gene TRBJ1-2; D not resolved. Trimming pared 4 bases from V and 10 bases from J, leaving 15 bases between. The CDR3 totals 13 residues. The germline V gene encodes CDR1 KGHDR and CDR2 SFDVKD. DNA for the CDR3: TGTGCCACCAGTGACCCCGGACGGTCAGACTACACCTTC. Residues: CATSDPGRSDYTF.